These 9 T cell receptor beta chains came from one sample sequenced in a study of vaccination effects on CD4 cells after COVID-19. For these TCRs, the target antigens are not known. The repertoire was sequenced with immunoSEQ multiplex PCR; TCRdb's copy has only in-frame clones and lacks some. The sample holds tens of thousands of clones, roughly 78% seen once. After expansion with viral peptide pools in the ViraFEST assay, antigen-specific CD4+ T cells were sequenced. The culture ran for 10 days, and then CD4+ T cells were isolated. Either the BNT162b2 or mRNA-1273 vaccine was given to participants in two doses. This material consisted of CD4+ T cells from PBMCs cultured with HCoV-OC43 spike peptides, taken after COVID-19 vaccination. Subset described: HCoV-OC43 spike overlapping peptide pool stimulation. The receptors were gathered from a human donor who received a COVID-19 vaccine.

V gene TRBV14 combines with J gene TRBJ1-1; weak D call: TRBD1 (6 bases). Germline V gene data show CDR1 as SGHDN and CDR2 as FVKESK. Trimming removed 4 bases at V and 0 bases at J, with 12 bases between. This CDR3 comprises 15 residues. In DNA, the CDR3 is TGTGCCAGCAGCCCATACGGACAGATGAACACTGAAGCTTTCTTT. It specifies CASSPYGQMNTEAFF.

V usage is TRBV24-1 and J usage is TRBJ1-2; no firm D call. CDR3 length equals 14 residues. Trimming took 3 bases from V and 4 from J, leaving 11 bases between them. CDR1 and CDR2 from the germline V gene are KGHDR and SFDVKD. The CDR3: CATSDDGRPYGYTF. In nucleotides, the CDR3 is TGTGCCACCAGTGATGACGGTCGGCCCTATGGCTACACCTTC.

The rearrangement links TRBV29-1 to TRBJ2-6, with D hard to call. This CDR3 is 12 amino acids long. Trimming took 5 bases from V and 1 from J, leaving 3 bases between them. Germline values: CDR1 SQVTM, CDR2 ANQGSEA. The CDR3 coding sequence is TGCAGCGTTTCTTCTGGGGCCAACGTCCTGACTTTC. Amino acids: CSVSSGANVLTF.

V gene TRBV2 combines with J gene TRBJ2-2; D gene ambiguous. Germline values: CDR1 SNHLY, CDR2 FYNNEI. V lost 3 bases, J lost 6 bases, and 14 bases lay in between. The CDR3 spans 15 residues. The CDR3: CASSEEGNTAGELFF. In nucleotides, the CDR3 is TGTGCCAGCAGTGAGGAAGGGAATACGGCCGGGGAGCTGTTTTTT.

This clone was detected once. The DNA of the CDR3 is TGTGCCAGCAGCTTGGCCCAGGGGCTAGATACGCAGTATTTT. Protein product: CASSLAQGLDTQYF. This chain links TRBV5-5 with TRBJ2-3; TRBD1 might be the D (6 bases). CDR1 and CDR2 from the germline V gene are SGHKS and YYEKEE (reference sequence). V was trimmed by 0 bases and J by 5 bases, leaving 10 bases between them. The CDR3 spans 14 residues. Full variable domain (missing parts from reference TRBV5-5 and TRBJ2-3): DAGVTQSPTHLIKTRGQQVTLRCSPISGHKSVSWYQQVLGQGPQFIFQYYEKEERGRGNFPDRFSARQFPNYSSELNVNALLLGDSALYLCASSLAQGLDTQYFGPGTRLTVL.

This chain joins TRBV4-1 and TRBJ2-5; D is unresolved. V gave up 2 bases and J gave up 2 bases, with 6 bases separating them. The germline V gene has CDR1 MGHRA and CDR2 YSYEKL. The CDR3 loop spans 13 amino acids. The CDR3 region is CASSQQIQETQYF. CDR3 nucleotides: TGCGCCAGCAGCCAACAAATACAAGAGACCCAGTACTTC.

In its sample, this clone was seen once. The V gene is TRBV30, the J gene TRBJ1-2; 8 positions agree with TRBD1. Germline V gives CDR1 GTSNPN, CDR2 SVGIG (reference sequence). The V segment lost 0 bases and the J segment 9 bases; nucleotides outside the gene matches: 9. There are 14 residues in the CDR3. This CDR3 reads CAWSVFRTGIRYTF. CDR3 in DNA: TGTGCCTGGAGTGTCTTCAGGACAGGGATACGCTACACCTTC.

CDR3 in DNA: TGCGCCAGCAGCGATTACAGGGGCGGCTATAATTCACCCCTCCACTTT. Its translation is CASSDYRGGYNSPLHF. The V gene is TRBV5-1, the J gene TRBJ1-6; TRBD1 aligns across 7 bases. The germline V gene has CDR1 SGHRS and CDR2 YFSETQ. After removal of 4 bases from V and 3 bases from J, the junction contained 7 bases not matched to a gene. The CDR3 loop spans 16 amino acids.

This clone was detected only a few times. The gene calls are TRBV6-6 and TRBJ1-1; 7 nucleotides agree with TRBD1. Germline values: CDR1 MNHNY, CDR2 SVGAGI (reference sequence). Unmatched junction bases numbered 2, after V lost 6 bases and J lost 1 base. The CDR3 is made up of 13 amino acids. The CDR3 protein is CASRRQGNTEAFF. The DNA of the CDR3 is TGTGCCAGCAGGCGACAGGGGAACACTGAAGCTTTCTTT.